One sample yielded the 26 T cell receptor beta chains listed below, sequenced in a study of blood T cell repertoires in COVID-19 (dated by TCRdb to about 2020). Libraries came from the immunoSEQ multiplex PCR assay. Imported from immuneACCESS, the table was reduced by TCRdb to in-frame sequences with V and J called. These copies leave out some clones; in studies compared against another copy, an unresolved V gene accounts for under half, and the cause of the remainder is not known. The sample table records around 170,000 clones; less than 90% of these occur just once. The top ten clones comprise about 7% of the sample. Sequencing input: PBMCs or T cells enriched from blood (not recorded which). These receptors were taken from a woman between 50 and 59 years old who had recovered from COVID-19.

This clone appeared once. This rearrangement joins TRBV7-8 to TRBJ1-5, with D unclear. Trimming took 5 bases from V and 0 from J, leaving 23 bases between them. The CDR3 length is 19 residues. CDR1 and CDR2 from the germline V gene are SGHVS and FQNEAQ. CDR3 protein: CASSPRGRQRDTSNQPQHF. CDR3 bases: TGTGCCAGCAGCCCCCGAGGGAGGCAACGAGACACTAGCAATCAGCCCCAGCATTTT.

The V call is TRBV7-9, the J call TRBJ1-6; D gene uncertain. The CDR3 spans 15 residues. Germline CDR1 SEHNR, CDR2 FQNEAQ (reference sequence). The ends were cut back, 1 base at V and 4 bases at J, with 8 bases in the middle. This CDR3 is CASSLDGLYNSPLHF. Here the CDR3 DNA reads TGTGCCAGCAGCTTAGACGGACTTTATAATTCACCCCTCCACTTT.

This clone has a single count. V gene TRBV12-3 or TRBV12-4 combines with J gene TRBJ2-7, with D perhaps matching TRBD2 (6 bases). V was trimmed by 8 bases and J by 6 bases, leaving 11 bases between them. The CDR3 extends over 11 amino acids. CDR3 nucleotides: TGTGCCAGCGGCGGGGTTGGCGAGCAGTACTTC. This encodes CASGGVGEQYF.

The CDR3 DNA sequence: TGCAGCGTTGACCTTGAGAGCGGGAGAGGATTCTTC. Protein sequence: CSVDLESGRGFF. The rearrangement joins TRBV29-1 to TRBJ2-1, with TRBD2 matching over 8 bases. Germline values: CDR1 SQVTM, CDR2 ANQGSEA. This CDR3 is 12 amino acids long. Trimming took 3 bases from V and 16 from J; bases not matched to a gene: 11.

J is TRBJ1-1 and V is TRBV5-1, with a tentative D call TRBD1 (6 bases). This CDR3 is built from 16 residues. Between the trimmed V and J ends, which lost 0 bases and 1 base, there was a span of 13 bases. From germline, CDR1 is SGHRS and CDR2 YFSETQ. CDR3 sequence (DNA): TGCGCCAGCAGCTTGGCCCCCTCGGGACAGAACACTGAAGCTTTCTTT. This gives the protein CASSLAPSGQNTEAFF.

The chain joins TRBV4-1 to TRBJ2-1, with D hard to call. CDR1 is MGHRA, CDR2 YSYEKL, per germline. With 0 bases removed from V and 7 bases from J, the gap between germline ends came to 16 bases. The CDR3 spans 16 residues. The CDR3 region has the DNA TGCGCCAGCAGCCAAGATATTAACCGGGTTATGAATGAGCAGTTCTTC. Its translation is CASSQDINRVMNEQFF.

The chain combines TRBV18 with TRBJ2-7; D is undetermined. Between the trimmed V and J ends, which lost 0 bases and 4 bases, there was a span of 13 bases. This CDR3 has 15 residues. Per germline, CDR1 KGHSH and CDR2 LQKENI. CDR3 nucleotide sequence: TGTGCCAGCTCACCACCATCAAGCCGCGGTTACGAGCAGTACTTC. Translated: CASSPPSSRGYEQYF.

The chain couples TRBV18 to TRBJ2-7; 9 bases match TRBD2. This CDR3 is built from 17 residues. Germline V gives CDR1 KGHSH, CDR2 LQKENI. With 3 bases clipped from V and 4 bases from J, the junction kept 13 bases outside the gene matches. Here the CDR3 reads CASSPPSMAGGAYEQYF. CDR3 nucleotide sequence: TGTGCCAGCTCACCCCCTAGTATGGCGGGAGGGGCTTACGAGCAGTACTTC.

Concerning this clone: One junction end disagrees with the germline gene, perhaps due to a read error. The rearrangement uses TRBV7-9 and TRBJ1-1; the D gene is possibly TRBD1 (6 bases). This CDR3 spans 13 amino acids. Germline V lookup: CDR1 SEHNR, CDR2 FQNEAQ (reference sequence). CDR3 amino acids: CASSSTGNPEAFF. CDR3 nucleotide sequence: TGTGCCAGCAGCTCCACAGGGAACCCTGAAGCTTTCTTT. Looking up the rest from reference TRBV7-9 and TRBJ1-1 gives the full variable domain: DTGVSQNPRHKITKRGQNVTFRCDPISEHNRLYWYRQTLGQGPEFLTYFQNEAQLEKSRLLSDRFSAERPKGSFSTLEIQRTEQGDSAMYLCASSSTGNPEAFFGQGTRLTVV.

This clone was detected only a few times. This rearrangement joins TRBV2 to TRBJ1-2; the D gene is possibly TRBD1 (6 bases). V gave up 4 bases and J gave up 9 bases, with 18 bases separating them. Germline CDR1 is SNHLY and CDR2 is FYNNEI. The CDR3 has 14 amino acids. CDR3 amino acids: CASSGTDLTGSYTF. CDR3 coding DNA: TGTGCCAGCAGTGGGACAGACTTAACTGGAAGCTACACCTTC.

This chain uses TRBV5-6 with TRBJ1-5; D not resolved. This CDR3 spans 12 amino acids. Trimming pared 0 bases from V and 9 bases from J, leaving 7 bases between. Germline CDR1 is SGHDT and CDR2 is YYEEEE. CDR3 residues: CASSLGAGPQHF. The CDR3 nucleotides read TGTGCCAGCAGCTTGGGGGCAGGGCCCCAGCATTTT.

This clone was recorded only once. This rearrangement joins TRBV19 to TRBJ1-4; TRBD1 matches 8 bases. Trimming took 3 bases from V and 0 from J; bases not matched to a gene: 15. CDR1 and CDR2 from the germline V gene are LNHDA and SQIVND (reference sequence). The CDR3 covers 20 residues. In DNA form, the CDR3 reads TGTGCCAGTAGTATCCATCGCGTTGGGACAGGCCTTGCAACTAATGAAAAACTGTTTTTT. Residues: CASSIHRVGTGLATNEKLFF.

V and J are TRBV18 and TRBJ2-6; D not resolved. The V gene's germline CDR1 is KGHSH and CDR2 LQKENI. This CDR3 comprises 13 residues. V was pared by 6 bases and J by 4 bases, with 7 bases between. CDR3 sequence: CASSARGANVLTF. DNA for the CDR3: TGTGCCAGCTCGGCGAGGGGGGCCAACGTCCTGACTTTC.

In this sample, this clone turned up once. V usage is TRBV7-3 and J usage is TRBJ2-1, with TRBD1 identical over 7 bases. Losses at the gene ends were 4 bases for V and 4 bases for J; bases not matched to a gene: 4. Germline V gives CDR1 SGHTA, CDR2 FQGTGA. The length of the CDR3 is 14 residues. This CDR3 reads CASSSTGVYNEQFF. The CDR3 DNA sequence: TGTGCCAGCAGCTCCACAGGGGTGTACAATGAGCAGTTCTTC.

The V gene is TRBV5-8, the J gene TRBJ1-1; D uncertain. V was trimmed by 6 bases and J by 1 base, leaving 10 bases between them. This CDR3 has 13 residues. Germline lookup yields CDR1 SGHTS and CDR2 YDEGEE. CDR3 amino acids: CASTYGPNTEAFF. Here the CDR3 DNA reads TGTGCCAGCACCTATGGGCCGAACACTGAAGCTTTCTTT.

The J gene is TRBJ1-1, the V gene TRBV7-8; D is uncertain. This CDR3 is built from 14 residues. Germline loops: CDR1 SGHVS, CDR2 FQNEAQ. V was cut by 2 bases and J by 3 bases, with 10 bases left in between. Here the CDR3 reads CASSLTVVYTEAFF. In DNA form, the CDR3 reads TGTGCCAGCAGCTTAACAGTGGTGTACACTGAAGCTTTCTTT.

The chain joins TRBV5-5 to TRBJ1-6, with TRBD1 as a possible D gene (5 bases). Looked up from germline, CDR1 is SGHKS and CDR2 is YYEKEE (reference sequence). This CDR3 contains 15 residues. The ends were cut back, 0 bases at V and 3 bases at J, with 7 bases in the middle. The CDR3 loop reads CASSLGQGYNSPLHF. CDR3 coding DNA: TGTGCCAGCAGCTTGGGGCAGGGCTATAATTCACCCCTCCACTTT.

J is TRBJ2-7 and V is TRBV24-1; D is unresolved. V was cut by 0 bases and J by 1 base, with 12 bases left in between. Per germline, CDR1 KGHDR and CDR2 SFDVKD. The length of the CDR3 is 16 residues. CDR3: CATSDLEIIGSYEQYF. The CDR3 DNA reads TGTGCCACCAGTGATTTGGAAATAATCGGGTCCTACGAGCAGTACTTC.

V gene TRBV2 combines with J gene TRBJ2-7; D is possibly TRBD1 (5 bases). The CDR3 length is 14 residues. Trimming took off 4 bases at V and 7 bases at J, with 17 bases between the two ends. CDR1 is SNHLY and CDR2 is FYNNEI in the germline V gene. As DNA, the CDR3 is TGTGCCAGCAGTGGCCCAGGTGGGGCTCGTGAGCAGTACTTC. Protein product: CASSGPGGAREQYF.

The V gene is TRBV5-5, the J gene TRBJ2-2; D is possibly TRBD2 (5 bases). The CDR3 length is 17 residues. Trimming shortened V by 7 bases and J by 8 bases, and 27 bases separated the two germline ends. The germline V gene encodes CDR1 SGHKS and CDR2 YYEKEE (reference sequence). This CDR3 is CASRYGAERATLGELFF. DNA of the CDR3: TGTGCCAGCCGATACGGAGCGGAAAGAGCTACTCTTGGGGAGCTGTTTTTT.

The rearrangement uses TRBV19 and TRBJ2-2, with D possibly being TRBD1 (6 bases). From germline, CDR1 is LNHDA and CDR2 SQIVND (reference sequence). Trimming shortened V by 5 bases and J by 1 base, and 8 bases separated the two germline ends. CDR3 length: 14 amino acids. The CDR3, as DNA: TGTGCCAGTAGTTCGGGACAGAACACCGGGGAGCTGTTTTTT. Protein: CASSSGQNTGELFF. Based on the CDR3 plus reference TRBV19 and TRBJ2-2, the full variable domain is DGGITQSPKYLFRKEGQNVTLSCEQNLNHDAMYWYRQDPGQGLRLIYYSQIVNDFQKGDIAEGYSVSREKKESFPLTVTSAQKNPTAFYLCASSSGQNTGELFFGEGSRLTVL.

The chain recombines TRBV4-1 with TRBJ1-2, with D tentatively TRBD1 (5 bases). This CDR3 is 15 amino acids long. V shed 0 bases and J shed 2 bases, with 10 bases lying between them. Germline values: CDR1 MGHRA, CDR2 YSYEKL. In DNA, the CDR3 is TGCGCCAGCAGCCAAGATATCCAGGGCAACTATGGCTACACCTTC. Translated, it gives CASSQDIQGNYGYTF.

The chain joins TRBV7-2 to TRBJ2-1; 8 nucleotides line up with TRBD1. This CDR3 is built from 16 residues. The junction had 10 bases not matched to a gene; V was cut back by 3 bases and J by 6 bases. Germline V gene sequence: CDR1 SGHTA, CDR2 FQGNSA. The CDR3 sequence is CASSFSPPTGVNEQFF. The CDR3 DNA is TGTGCCAGCAGCTTTTCCCCCCCGACAGGGGTCAATGAGCAGTTCTTC.

This chain connects TRBV24-1 to TRBJ2-7, with 9 positions matching TRBD1. With 4 bases clipped from V and 8 bases from J, the junction kept 8 bases outside the gene matches. The V gene's germline CDR1 is KGHDR and CDR2 SFDVKD. The CDR3 spans 14 residues. As DNA, the CDR3 is TGTGCCACCAGTGACCCCGGGACAGGGTTCAAGCAGTACTTC. Its protein is CATSDPGTGFKQYF.

The J gene is TRBJ2-1, the V gene TRBV7-2; 7 bases match TRBD2. The CDR3 length is 14 residues. J was trimmed by 5 bases and V by 6 bases; bases with no gene match: 7. Germline CDR1 reads SGHTA; CDR2 reads FQGNSA. The CDR3 spells CASSRAGVHNEQFF. The CDR3 DNA reads TGTGCCAGCAGTAGGGCGGGAGTACACAATGAGCAGTTCTTC.

The chain has TRBV19 and TRBJ1-1; D gene unclear. V dropped 2 bases and J dropped 7 bases, with 17 bases sitting between them. The CDR3 has 15 amino acids. CDR1 and CDR2 from the germline V gene are LNHDA and SQIVND (reference sequence). The CDR3 coding sequence is TGTGCCAGTAGTATAATCCAGATGACTCCCAGTGAAGCTTTCTTT. Translating it yields CASSIIQMTPSEAFF.